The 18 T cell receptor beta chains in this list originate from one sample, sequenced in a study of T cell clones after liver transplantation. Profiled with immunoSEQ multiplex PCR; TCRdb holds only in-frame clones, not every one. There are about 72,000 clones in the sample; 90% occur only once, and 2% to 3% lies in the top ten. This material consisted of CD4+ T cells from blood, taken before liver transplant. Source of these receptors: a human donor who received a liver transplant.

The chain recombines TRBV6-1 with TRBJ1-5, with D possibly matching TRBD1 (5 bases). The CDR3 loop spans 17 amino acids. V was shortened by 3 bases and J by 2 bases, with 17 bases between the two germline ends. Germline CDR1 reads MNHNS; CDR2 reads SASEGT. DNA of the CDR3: TGTGCCAGCAGTGACCTCGGGGGAAGGGTGGGCAATCAGCCCCAGCATTTT. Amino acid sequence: CASSDLGGRVGNQPQHF.

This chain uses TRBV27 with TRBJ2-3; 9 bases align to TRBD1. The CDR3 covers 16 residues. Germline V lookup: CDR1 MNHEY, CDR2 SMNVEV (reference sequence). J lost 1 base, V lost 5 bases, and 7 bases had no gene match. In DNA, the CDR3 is TGTGCCAGCAGTCCTCCGGGACAGGGTGGCACAGATACGCAGTATTTT. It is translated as CASSPPGQGGTDTQYF.

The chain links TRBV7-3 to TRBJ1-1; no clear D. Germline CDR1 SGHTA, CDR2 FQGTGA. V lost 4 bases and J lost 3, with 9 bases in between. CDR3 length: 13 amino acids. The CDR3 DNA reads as TGTGCCAGCAGCTCGTCCTCTGACACTGAAGCTTTCTTT. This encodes CASSSSSDTEAFF.

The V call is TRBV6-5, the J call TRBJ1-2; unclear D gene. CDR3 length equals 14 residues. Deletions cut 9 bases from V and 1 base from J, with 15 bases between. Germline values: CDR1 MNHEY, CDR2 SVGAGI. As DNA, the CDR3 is TGTGCCAGTGGAGGAGCCAGATATAACTATGGCTACACCTTC. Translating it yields CASGGARYNYGYTF.

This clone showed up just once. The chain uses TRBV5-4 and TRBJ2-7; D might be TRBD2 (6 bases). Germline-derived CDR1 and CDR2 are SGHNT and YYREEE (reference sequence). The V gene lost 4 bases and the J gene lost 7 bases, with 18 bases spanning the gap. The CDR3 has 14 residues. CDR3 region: CASSQNGWAGEQYF. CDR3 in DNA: TGTGCCAGCAGCCAGAACGGGTGGGCGGGGGAGCAGTACTTC.

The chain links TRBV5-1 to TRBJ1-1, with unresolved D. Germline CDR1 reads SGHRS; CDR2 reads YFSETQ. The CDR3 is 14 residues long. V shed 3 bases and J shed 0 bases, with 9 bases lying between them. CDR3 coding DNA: TGCGCCAGCAGCTCGACGGCCTTGAACACTGAAGCTTTCTTT. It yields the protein CASSSTALNTEAFF.

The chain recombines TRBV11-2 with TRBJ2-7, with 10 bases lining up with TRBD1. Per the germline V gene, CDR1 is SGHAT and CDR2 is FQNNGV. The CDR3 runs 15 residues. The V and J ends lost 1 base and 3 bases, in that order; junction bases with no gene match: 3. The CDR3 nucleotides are TGTGCCAGCAGCTTAGGCGGACAGGGGGGCTACGAGCAGTACTTC. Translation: CASSLGGQGGYEQYF.

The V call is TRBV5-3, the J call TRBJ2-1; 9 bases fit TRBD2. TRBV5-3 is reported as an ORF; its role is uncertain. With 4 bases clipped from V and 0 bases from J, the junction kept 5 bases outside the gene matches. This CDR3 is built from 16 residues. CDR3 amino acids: CARSVTSGFSYNEQFF. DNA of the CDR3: TGTGCCAGAAGCGTGACTAGCGGATTCTCCTACAATGAGCAGTTCTTC.

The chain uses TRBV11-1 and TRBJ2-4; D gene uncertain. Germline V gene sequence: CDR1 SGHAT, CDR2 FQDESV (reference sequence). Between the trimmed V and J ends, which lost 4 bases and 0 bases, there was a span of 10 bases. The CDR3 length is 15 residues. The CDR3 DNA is TGTGCCAGCAGCTCCCCAGGTGAAGCCAAAAACATTCAGTACTTC. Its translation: CASSSPGEAKNIQYF.

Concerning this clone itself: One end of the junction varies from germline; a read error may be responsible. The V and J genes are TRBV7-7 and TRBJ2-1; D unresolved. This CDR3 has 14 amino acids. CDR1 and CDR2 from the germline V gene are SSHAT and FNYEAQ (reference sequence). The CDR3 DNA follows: TGTGCTAGCAGCTTAGGCGGACCCGACAATGAGCAGTTCTTC. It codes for CASSLGGPDNEQFF.

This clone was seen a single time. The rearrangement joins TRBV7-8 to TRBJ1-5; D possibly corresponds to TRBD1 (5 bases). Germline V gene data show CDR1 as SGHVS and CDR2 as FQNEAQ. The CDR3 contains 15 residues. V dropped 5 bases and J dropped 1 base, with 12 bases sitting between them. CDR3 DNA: TGTGCCAGCAGCCGTGGGGGGGGAAGCAATCAGCCCCAGCATTTT. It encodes CASSRGGGSNQPQHF.

CDR3 sequence: CASSQSAGLAGQRAKNIQYF. CDR3 nucleotide sequence: TGTGCCAGCAGCCAATCTGCTGGCCTAGCGGGACAACGAGCCAAAAACATTCAGTACTTC. The V gene is TRBV14, the J gene TRBJ2-4, with 9 bases lining up with TRBD2. Germline CDR1 reads SGHDN; CDR2 reads FVKESK. This CDR3 is 20 amino acids long. J gave up 0 bases and V 2 bases, and 14 bases lay outside the gene matches.

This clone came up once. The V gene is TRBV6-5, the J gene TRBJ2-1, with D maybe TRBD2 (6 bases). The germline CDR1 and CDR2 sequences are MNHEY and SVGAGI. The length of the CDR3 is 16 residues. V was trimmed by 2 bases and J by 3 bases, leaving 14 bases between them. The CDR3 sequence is CASSYRGSGSYNEQFF. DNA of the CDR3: TGTGCCAGCAGTTACCGGGGGTCAGGGAGCTACAATGAGCAGTTCTTC.

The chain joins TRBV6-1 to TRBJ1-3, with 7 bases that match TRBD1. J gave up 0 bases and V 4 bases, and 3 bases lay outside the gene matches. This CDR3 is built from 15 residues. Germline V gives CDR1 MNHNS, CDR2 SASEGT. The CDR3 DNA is TGTGCCAGCAGTGCCAGGGACAGCTCTGGAAACACCATATATTTT. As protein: CASSARDSSGNTIYF.

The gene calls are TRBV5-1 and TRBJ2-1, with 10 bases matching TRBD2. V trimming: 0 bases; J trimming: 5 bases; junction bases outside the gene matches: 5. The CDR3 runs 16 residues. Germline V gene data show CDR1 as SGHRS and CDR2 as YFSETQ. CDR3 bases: TGCGCCAGCAGCTTGGTGGCTACTAGCGGGAACAATGAGCAGTTCTTC. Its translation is CASSLVATSGNNEQFF.

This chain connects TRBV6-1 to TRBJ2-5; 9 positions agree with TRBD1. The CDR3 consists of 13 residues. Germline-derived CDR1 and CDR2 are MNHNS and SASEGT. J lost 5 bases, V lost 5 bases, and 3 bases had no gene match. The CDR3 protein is CASSRDRAETQYF. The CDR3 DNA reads TGTGCCAGCAGTAGGGACAGGGCGGAGACCCAGTACTTC.

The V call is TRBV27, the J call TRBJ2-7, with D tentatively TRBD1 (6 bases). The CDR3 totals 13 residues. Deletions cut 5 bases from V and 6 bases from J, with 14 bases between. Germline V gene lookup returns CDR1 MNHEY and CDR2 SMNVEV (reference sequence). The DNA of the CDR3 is TGTGCCAGCAGTCAAACACAGGGAACCGAGCAGTACTTC. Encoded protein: CASSQTQGTEQYF.

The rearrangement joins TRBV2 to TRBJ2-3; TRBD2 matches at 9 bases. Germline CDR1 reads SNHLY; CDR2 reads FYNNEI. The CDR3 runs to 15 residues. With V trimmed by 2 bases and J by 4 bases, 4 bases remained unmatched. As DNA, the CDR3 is TGTGCCAGCAGTGAATTGGCGGGAGGGCCAGATACGCAGTATTTT. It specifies CASSELAGGPDTQYF.